A selection of T cell receptor beta chains follows, all from one sample in a study of identical twins. TCRdb reprocessed the 5' RACE reads with MiXCR, giving one entry per CDR3 protein. There are 500,000 to 650,000 distinct CDR3 sequences in the sample; 20% to 25% occur only once, and around 0.48% lies in the top ten. The same specimen was also included in a second study, on yellow fever vaccine responses in identical twins.

Sequenced material: CD4+ T cells sorted from blood. The receptors here all came from a woman under 30 in good health. Both conserved end residues are part of each CDR3. A D gene is named only where the DNA matches it firmly. Clone size is not always given. Where it is, it says once, few, many or a class for expanded clones.

j_gene: TRBJ1-1
abundance: few
v_gene: TRBV6-6
d_gene: .
CDR3nt: TGTGCCAGCAGTTCAGGGCTCCTTGAAGCTTTCTTT
CDR3aa: CASSSGLLEAFF

j_gene: TRBJ2-3
abundance: .
v_gene: TRBV10-3
d_gene: .
CDR3nt: TGTGCCATCAGTACCGGTACTAGCACAGATACGCAGTATTTT
CDR3aa: CAISTGTSTDTQYF

j_gene: TRBJ2-7
abundance: few
v_gene: TRBV20-1
d_gene: TRBD1
CDR3nt: TGCAGTGCTAGAGTCCTGGACAGGGATCACGAGCAGTACTTC
CDR3aa: CSARVLDRDHEQYF

j_gene: TRBJ2-4
abundance: .
v_gene: TRBV20-1
d_gene: TRBD2
CDR3nt: TGCAGTGCTAGCCCCCGGGGGGTCCAGTACTTC
CDR3aa: CSASPRGVQYF

j_gene: TRBJ2-7
abundance: .
v_gene: TRBV2
d_gene: .
CDR3nt: TGTGCCACCGAATCGGGGGACCTCTCCTACGAGCAGTACTTC
CDR3aa: CATESGDLSYEQYF

j_gene: TRBJ1-2
abundance: .
v_gene: TRBV28
d_gene: .
CDR3nt: TGTGCCAGCAGTCCAGGGAGTCAGCCAACGGGCTATGGCTACACCTTC
CDR3aa: CASSPGSQPTGYGYTF

j_gene: TRBJ1-1
abundance: .
v_gene: TRBV3-1
d_gene: .
CDR3nt: TGTGCCAGCAGCCAATGGGCGGTAAACACTGAAGCTTTCTTT
CDR3aa: CASSQWAVNTEAFF

j_gene: TRBJ2-7
abundance: .
v_gene: TRBV3-1
d_gene: TRBD2
CDR3nt: TGTGCCAGCAGCCAAGATAGGTTCGGGACTAGTCTCTACGAGCAGTACTTC
CDR3aa: CASSQDRFGTSLYEQYF

j_gene: TRBJ2-7
abundance: few
v_gene: TRBV3-1
d_gene: TRBD2
CDR3nt: TGTGCCAGCAGCCCTTGGACTAGCGGGAGCTACGAGCAGTACTTC
CDR3aa: CASSPWTSGSYEQYF

j_gene: TRBJ2-1
abundance: .
v_gene: TRBV14
d_gene: TRBD1
CDR3nt: TGTGCCAGCAGCCAAGACTTCCCGCCGGGACAGGGGGCCCATGATGAGCAGTTCTTC
CDR3aa: CASSQDFPPGQGAHDEQFF

j_gene: TRBJ2-1
abundance: .
v_gene: TRBV7-9
d_gene: TRBD2
CDR3nt: TGTGCCAGCAGCTTAGGGGGACTAGCGGGGGCATTGCTGTTCTTC
CDR3aa: CASSLGGLAGALLFF

j_gene: TRBJ1-1
abundance: many
v_gene: TRBV6-5
d_gene: TRBD1
CDR3nt: TGTGCCAGCAGTTCGACAGGGCTCTCGAACACTGAAGCTTTCTTT
CDR3aa: CASSSTGLSNTEAFF

j_gene: TRBJ2-7
abundance: .
v_gene: TRBV7-3
d_gene: .
CDR3nt: TGTGCCAGCAGCCTGATGGGGACCAACGAGCAGTACTTC
CDR3aa: CASSLMGTNEQYF

j_gene: TRBJ2-2
abundance: .
v_gene: TRBV5-6
d_gene: .
CDR3nt: TGTGCCAGCAGCGGCACAGCTTGGGAACGGACCCCTACCGGGGAGCTGTTTTTT
CDR3aa: CASSGTAWERTPTGELFF

j_gene: TRBJ2-1
abundance: .
v_gene: TRBV4-1
d_gene: TRBD2
CDR3nt: TGCGCCAGCAGCCTGGGGGGGTGGTACTACAATGAGCAGTTCTTC
CDR3aa: CASSLGGWYYNEQFF

j_gene: TRBJ2-7
abundance: few
v_gene: TRBV29-1
d_gene: TRBD2
CDR3nt: TGCAGCTTTCGCGGGGAGCGGGGCTCCTACGAGCAGTACTTC
CDR3aa: CSFRGERGSYEQYF

j_gene: TRBJ2-1
abundance: few
v_gene: TRBV4-1
d_gene: TRBD1
CDR3nt: TGCGCCAGCAGCCAAGATCAAGGGACAGGGTACAATGAGCAGTTCTTC
CDR3aa: CASSQDQGTGYNEQFF

j_gene: TRBJ2-3
abundance: few
v_gene: TRBV28
d_gene: .
CDR3nt: TGTGCCATCTTCTCTGTTAGCACAGATACGCAGTATTTT
CDR3aa: CAIFSVSTDTQYF

j_gene: TRBJ2-3
abundance: .
v_gene: TRBV5-1
d_gene: .
CDR3nt: TGCGCCAGCAGTGATAGCGGTACGACAGATGCGCAGTATTTT
CDR3aa: CASSDSGTTDAQYF

j_gene: TRBJ2-1
abundance: .
v_gene: TRBV2
d_gene: .
CDR3nt: TGTGCCAGGTCTCCGGTAGGGGGTGAGCAGTTCTTC
CDR3aa: CARSPVGGEQFF

j_gene: TRBJ2-7
abundance: .
v_gene: TRBV20-1
d_gene: TRBD1
CDR3nt: TGCAGTGCTAGAGTGGGACAGGGTAACTACGAGCAGTACTTC
CDR3aa: CSARVGQGNYEQYF

j_gene: TRBJ2-7
abundance: .
v_gene: TRBV6-5
d_gene: .
CDR3nt: TGTGCCAGCAGTTACCAGGCTGGATCCTACGAGCAGTACTTC
CDR3aa: CASSYQAGSYEQYF

j_gene: TRBJ2-2
abundance: .
v_gene: TRBV28
d_gene: .
CDR3nt: TGTGCCAGCCGTCACGGGAGTATAGCCGGGGAGCTGTTTTTT
CDR3aa: CASRHGSIAGELFF

j_gene: TRBJ2-1
abundance: many
v_gene: TRBV7-2
d_gene: TRBD2
CDR3nt: TGTGCCAGCAGCACGGCGGGACTAGCGATTATGGATGAGCAGTTCTTC
CDR3aa: CASSTAGLAIMDEQFF

j_gene: TRBJ1-1
abundance: .
v_gene: TRBV3-1
d_gene: TRBD1
CDR3nt: TGTGCCAGCAGCCAAGATCGGTGGGGACAGGGTAGCACTGAAGCTTTCTTT
CDR3aa: CASSQDRWGQGSTEAFF

j_gene: TRBJ2-1
abundance: once
v_gene: TRBV19
d_gene: .
CDR3nt: TGTGCCAGTAGTATTTCGGGCCTCTCCTACAATGAGCAGTTCTTC
CDR3aa: CASSISGLSYNEQFF

j_gene: TRBJ2-6
abundance: .
v_gene: TRBV5-6
d_gene: .
CDR3nt: TGTGCCAGCAGCCCCGTGGGGGAACCTGGGGCCAACGTCCTGACTTTC
CDR3aa: CASSPVGEPGANVLTF

j_gene: TRBJ1-3
abundance: many
v_gene: TRBV2
d_gene: .
CDR3nt: TGTGCCAGCGGCCGGGACGGCGGAAACACCATATATTTT
CDR3aa: CASGRDGGNTIYF

j_gene: TRBJ2-1
abundance: .
v_gene: TRBV9
d_gene: .
CDR3nt: TGTGCCAGCAGCGTAGTCGGGGCTGGTTCACGAGAGCAGTTCTTC
CDR3aa: CASSVVGAGSREQFF

j_gene: TRBJ2-1
abundance: few
v_gene: TRBV3-1
d_gene: TRBD2
CDR3nt: TGTGCCAGCAGCCACGGTAGCGGGGGGTTGTACAATGAGCAGTTCTTC
CDR3aa: CASSHGSGGLYNEQFF

j_gene: TRBJ1-2
abundance: few
v_gene: TRBV12-3/TRBV12-4
d_gene: TRBD1
CDR3nt: TGTGCCAGCAGACCTCCCCTAGGGGGCGAGGGCTACACCTTC
CDR3aa: CASRPPLGGEGYTF

j_gene: TRBJ2-5
abundance: many
v_gene: TRBV5-1
d_gene: .
CDR3nt: TGCGCCAGCAGCTTAAGCGGGCAAGAGACCCAGTACTTC
CDR3aa: CASSLSGQETQYF

j_gene: TRBJ2-2
abundance: .
v_gene: TRBV2
d_gene: TRBD1
CDR3nt: TGTGCCCTCAGTTTACCGGGACAGCTAACCTCGAACACCGGGGAGCTGTTTTTT
CDR3aa: CALSLPGQLTSNTGELFF

j_gene: TRBJ1-1
abundance: .
v_gene: TRBV11-1
d_gene: .
CDR3nt: TGTGCCAGCAGCTTAGCGGAGGGAACCACTGAAGCTTTCTTT
CDR3aa: CASSLAEGTTEAFF